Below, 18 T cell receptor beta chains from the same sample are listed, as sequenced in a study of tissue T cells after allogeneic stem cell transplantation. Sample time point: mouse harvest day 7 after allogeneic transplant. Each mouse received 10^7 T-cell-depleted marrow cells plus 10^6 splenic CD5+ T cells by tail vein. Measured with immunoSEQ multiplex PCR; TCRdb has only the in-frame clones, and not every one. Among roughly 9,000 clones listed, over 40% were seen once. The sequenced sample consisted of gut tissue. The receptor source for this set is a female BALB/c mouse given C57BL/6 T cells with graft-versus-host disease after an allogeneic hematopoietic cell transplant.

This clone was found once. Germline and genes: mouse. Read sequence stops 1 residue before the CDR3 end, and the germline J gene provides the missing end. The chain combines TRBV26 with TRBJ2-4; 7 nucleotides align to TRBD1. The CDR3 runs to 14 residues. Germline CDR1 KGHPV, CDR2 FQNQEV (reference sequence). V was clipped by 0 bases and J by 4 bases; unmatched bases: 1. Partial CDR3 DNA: TGTGCCAGCAGTCTGTCCGGGACAGAAAACACCTTGTAC. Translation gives CASSLSGTENTLY. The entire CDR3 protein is CASSLSGTENTLYF.

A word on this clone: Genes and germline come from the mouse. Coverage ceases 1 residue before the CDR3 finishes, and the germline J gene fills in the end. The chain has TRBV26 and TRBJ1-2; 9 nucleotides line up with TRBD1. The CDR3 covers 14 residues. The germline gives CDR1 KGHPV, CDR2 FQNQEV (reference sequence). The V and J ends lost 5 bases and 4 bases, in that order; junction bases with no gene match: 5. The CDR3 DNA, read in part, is TGTGCCAGCAGTGTGGACAGGGGCGGCTCCGACTACACC. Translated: CASSVDRGGSDYT. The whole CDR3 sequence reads CASSVDRGGSDYTF.

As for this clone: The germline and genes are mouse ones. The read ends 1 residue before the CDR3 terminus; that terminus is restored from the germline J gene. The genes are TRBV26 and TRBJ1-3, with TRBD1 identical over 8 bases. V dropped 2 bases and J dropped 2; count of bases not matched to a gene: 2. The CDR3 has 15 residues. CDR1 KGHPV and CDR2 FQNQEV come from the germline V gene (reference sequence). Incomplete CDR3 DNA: TGTGCCAGCAGTCTGGGGGGACAGGCTGGAAATACGCTCTAT. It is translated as CASSLGGQAGNTLY. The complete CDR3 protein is CASSLGGQAGNTLYF.

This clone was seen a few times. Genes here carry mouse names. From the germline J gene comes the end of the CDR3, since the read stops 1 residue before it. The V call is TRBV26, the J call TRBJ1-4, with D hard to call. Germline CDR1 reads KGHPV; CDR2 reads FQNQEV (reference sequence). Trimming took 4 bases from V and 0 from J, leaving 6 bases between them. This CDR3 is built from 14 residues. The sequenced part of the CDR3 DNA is TGTGCCAGCAGTCGGGGTTTTTCCAACGAAAGATTATTT. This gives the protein CASSRGFSNERLF. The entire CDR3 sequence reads CASSRGFSNERLFF.

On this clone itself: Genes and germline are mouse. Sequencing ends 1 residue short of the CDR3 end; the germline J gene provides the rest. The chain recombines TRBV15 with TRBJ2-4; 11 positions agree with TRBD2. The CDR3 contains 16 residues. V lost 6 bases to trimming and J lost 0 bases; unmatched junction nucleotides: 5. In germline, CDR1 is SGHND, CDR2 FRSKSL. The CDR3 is CASRTGTGGSQNTLYF. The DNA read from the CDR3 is TGTGCCAGCAGGACCGGGACTGGGGGTAGTCAAAACACCTTGTAC.

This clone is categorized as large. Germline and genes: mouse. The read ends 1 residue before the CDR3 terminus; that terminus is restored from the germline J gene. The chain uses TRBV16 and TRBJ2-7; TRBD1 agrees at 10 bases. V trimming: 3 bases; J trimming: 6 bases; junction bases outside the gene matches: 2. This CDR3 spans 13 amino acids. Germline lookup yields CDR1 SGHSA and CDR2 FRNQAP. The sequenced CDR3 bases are TGTGCAAGCAGCTTGACAGGGGGCGCTGAACAGTAC. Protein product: CASSLTGGAEQY. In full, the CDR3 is CASSLTGGAEQYF.

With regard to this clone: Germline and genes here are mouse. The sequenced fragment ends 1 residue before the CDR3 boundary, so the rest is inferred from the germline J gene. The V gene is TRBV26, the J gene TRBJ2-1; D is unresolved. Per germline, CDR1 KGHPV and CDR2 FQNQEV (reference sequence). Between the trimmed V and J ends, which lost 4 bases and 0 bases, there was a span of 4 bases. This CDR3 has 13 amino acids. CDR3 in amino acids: CASSRNNYAEQFF. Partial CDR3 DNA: TGTGCCAGCAGTCGGAATAACTATGCTGAGCAGTTC.

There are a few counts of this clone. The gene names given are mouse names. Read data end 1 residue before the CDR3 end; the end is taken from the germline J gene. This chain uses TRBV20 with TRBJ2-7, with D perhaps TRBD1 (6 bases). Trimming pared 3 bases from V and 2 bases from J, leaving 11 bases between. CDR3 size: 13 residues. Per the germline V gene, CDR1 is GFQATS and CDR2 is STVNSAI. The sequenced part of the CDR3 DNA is TGTGGTGCTAGCCGGGACAACACCTATGAACAGTAC. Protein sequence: CGASRDNTYEQY. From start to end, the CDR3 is CGASRDNTYEQYF.

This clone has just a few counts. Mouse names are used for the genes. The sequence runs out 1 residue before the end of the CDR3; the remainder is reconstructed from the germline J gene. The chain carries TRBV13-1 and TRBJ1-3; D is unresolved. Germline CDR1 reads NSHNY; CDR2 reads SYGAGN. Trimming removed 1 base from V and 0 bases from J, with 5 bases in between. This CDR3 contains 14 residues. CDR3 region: CASSDLYSGNTLYF. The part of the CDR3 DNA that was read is TGTGCCAGCAGTGATTTGTATTCTGGAAATACGCTCTAT.

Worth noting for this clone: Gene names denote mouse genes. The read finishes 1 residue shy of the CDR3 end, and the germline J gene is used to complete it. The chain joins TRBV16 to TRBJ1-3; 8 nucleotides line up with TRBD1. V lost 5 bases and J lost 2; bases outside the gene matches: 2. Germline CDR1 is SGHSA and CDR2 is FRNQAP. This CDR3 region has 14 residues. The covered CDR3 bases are TGTGCAAGCAGCGCAGGGGGCACTGGAAATACGCTCTAT. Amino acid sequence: CASSAGGTGNTLY. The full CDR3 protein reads CASSAGGTGNTLYF.

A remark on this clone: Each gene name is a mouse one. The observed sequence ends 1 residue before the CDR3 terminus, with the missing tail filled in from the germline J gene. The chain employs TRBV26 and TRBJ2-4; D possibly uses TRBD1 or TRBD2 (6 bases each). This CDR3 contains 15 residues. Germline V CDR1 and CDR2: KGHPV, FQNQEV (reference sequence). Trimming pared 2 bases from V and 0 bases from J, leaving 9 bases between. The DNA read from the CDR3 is TGTGCCAGCAGTCTGGGGGGGACAAGTCAAAACACCTTGTAC. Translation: CASSLGGTSQNTLY. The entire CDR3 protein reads CASSLGGTSQNTLYF.

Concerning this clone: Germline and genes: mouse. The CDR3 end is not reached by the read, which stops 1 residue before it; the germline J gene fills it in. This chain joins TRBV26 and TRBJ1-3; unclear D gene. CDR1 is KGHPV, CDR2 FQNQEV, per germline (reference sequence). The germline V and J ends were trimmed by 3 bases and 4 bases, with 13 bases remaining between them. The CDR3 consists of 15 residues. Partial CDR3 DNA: TGTGCCAGCAGTCTCGTCCGGACGAGGGGAAATACGCTCTAT. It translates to CASSLVRTRGNTLY. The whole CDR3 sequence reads CASSLVRTRGNTLYF.

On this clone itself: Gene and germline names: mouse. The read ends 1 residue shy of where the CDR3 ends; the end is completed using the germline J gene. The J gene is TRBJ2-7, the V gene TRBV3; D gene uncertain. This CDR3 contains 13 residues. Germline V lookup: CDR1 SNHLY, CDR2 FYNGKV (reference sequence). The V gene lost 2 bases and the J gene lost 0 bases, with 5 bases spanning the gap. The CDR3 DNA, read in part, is TGTGCCAGCAGCTTACACAGCTCCTATGAACAGTAC. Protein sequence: CASSLHSSYEQY. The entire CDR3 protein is CASSLHSSYEQYF. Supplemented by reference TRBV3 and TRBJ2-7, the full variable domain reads GPKVLQIPSHQIIDMGQMVTLNCDPVSNHLYFYWYKQILGQQMEFLVNFYNGKVMEKSKLFKDQFSVERPDGSYFTLKIQPTALEDSAVYFCASSLHSSYEQYFGPGTRLTVL.

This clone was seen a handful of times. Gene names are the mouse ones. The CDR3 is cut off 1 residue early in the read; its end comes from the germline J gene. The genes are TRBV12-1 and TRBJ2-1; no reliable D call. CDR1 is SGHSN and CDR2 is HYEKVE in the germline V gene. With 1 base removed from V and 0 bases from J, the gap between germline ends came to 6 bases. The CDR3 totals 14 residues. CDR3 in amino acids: CASSLLDNYAEQFF. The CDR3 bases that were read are TGTGCCAGCTCTCTGCTGGATAACTATGCTGAGCAGTTC.

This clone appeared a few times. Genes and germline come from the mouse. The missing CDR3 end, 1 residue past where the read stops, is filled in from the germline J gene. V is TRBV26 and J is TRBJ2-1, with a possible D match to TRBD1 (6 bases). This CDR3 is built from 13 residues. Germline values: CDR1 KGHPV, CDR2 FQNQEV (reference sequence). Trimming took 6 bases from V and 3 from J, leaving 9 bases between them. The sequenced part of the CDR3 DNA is TGTGCCAGCAGCTGGGACATCTATGCTGAGCAGTTC. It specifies CASSWDIYAEQF. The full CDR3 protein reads CASSWDIYAEQFF.

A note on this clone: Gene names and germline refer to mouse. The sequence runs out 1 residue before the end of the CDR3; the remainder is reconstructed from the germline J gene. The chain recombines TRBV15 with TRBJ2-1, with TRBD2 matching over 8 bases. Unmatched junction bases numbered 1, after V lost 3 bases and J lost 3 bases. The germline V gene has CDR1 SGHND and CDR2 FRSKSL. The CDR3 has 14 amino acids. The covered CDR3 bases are TGTGCCAGCAGTTTTCTGGGGGGCTATGCTGAGCAGTTC. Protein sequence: CASSFLGGYAEQF. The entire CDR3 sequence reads CASSFLGGYAEQFF.

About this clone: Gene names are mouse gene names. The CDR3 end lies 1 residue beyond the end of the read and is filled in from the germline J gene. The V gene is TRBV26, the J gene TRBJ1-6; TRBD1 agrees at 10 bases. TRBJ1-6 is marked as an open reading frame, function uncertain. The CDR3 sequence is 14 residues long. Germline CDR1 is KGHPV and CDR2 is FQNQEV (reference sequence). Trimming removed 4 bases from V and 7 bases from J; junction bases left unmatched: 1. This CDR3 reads CASSRQGANSPLYF. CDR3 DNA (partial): TGTGCCAGCAGTCGACAGGGGGCGAATTCGCCCCTCTAC.

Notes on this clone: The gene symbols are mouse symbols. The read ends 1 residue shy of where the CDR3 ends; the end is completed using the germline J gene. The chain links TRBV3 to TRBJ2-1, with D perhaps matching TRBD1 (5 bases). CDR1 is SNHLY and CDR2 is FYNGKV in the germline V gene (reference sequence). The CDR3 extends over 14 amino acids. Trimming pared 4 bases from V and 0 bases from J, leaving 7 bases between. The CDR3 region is CASSSGYNYAEQFF. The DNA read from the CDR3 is TGTGCCAGCAGCTCAGGGTATAACTATGCTGAGCAGTTC.